The 4 T cell receptor beta chains given below trace back to one sample, sequenced in a study of monozygotic twins with inflammatory bowel disease. TCRdb re-called the 5' RACE reads; every CDR3 protein appears as one record, without DNA. The sample is made up of roughly 320,000 distinct CDR3 sequences, and the top ten hold 5.6% of it. The sample consisted of blood. These receptors originate from a human donor with ulcerative colitis or Crohn's disease, or a healthy co-twin of an affected twin (not recorded which).

The chain uses TRBV7-2 and TRBJ2-6; lacking DNA, the TRBD1 call made by TCRdb goes unchecked. CDR3 length: 16 residues. The V gene's germline CDR1 is SGHTA and CDR2 FQGNSA. The CDR3 protein is CASSLTGAPGANVLTF.

The J gene is TRBJ2-3, the V gene TRBV5-1; the D gene TCRdb calls, TRBD2, cannot be checked with no DNA. This CDR3 spans 16 amino acids. CDR1 and CDR2 (germline): SGHRS, YFSETQ. CDR3 loop: CASSLELAGVVDTQYF.

This chain connects TRBV24-1 to TRBJ2-2; TCRdb picks TRBD1, but there is no DNA to check that call. This CDR3 spans 13 amino acids. The germline V gene has CDR1 KGHDR and CDR2 SFDVKD. CDR3 residues: CATNDRGTGELFF.

The V gene is TRBV7-2, the J gene TRBJ2-7; the D gene TCRdb calls, TRBD2, cannot be checked with no DNA. In germline, CDR1 is SGHTA, CDR2 FQGNSA. The CDR3 runs 14 residues. This CDR3 reads CASSSSWGTSEQYF.